A selection of T cell receptor beta chains follows, all from one sample in a study of response to subunit inactivated influenza vaccine. TCRdb reanalysed the RT-PCR reads using MiXCR and keeps one entry per CDR3 protein. The sample holds around 570,000 distinct CDR3 sequences, about 7.6% seen once. This specimen was PBMCs from blood, taken roughly 24 months after vaccination. These TCRs come from a man in his fifties or sixties who received an inactivated influenza vaccine. Both conserved end residues are part of each CDR3.

V gene,J gene,CDR3 protein
TRBV14,TRBJ1-2,CASSRKGLPNYGYTF
TRBV6-5,TRBJ2-1,CASSYGAVLGDEQFF
TRBV6-1,TRBJ2-7,CASRRVGGGGYEQYF
TRBV5-1,TRBJ1-1,CASSLAGRGTEAFF
TRBV4-3,TRBJ2-2,CASSQDRWGGDTGELFF
TRBV6-5,TRBJ2-1,CASSYSGTVGAEQFF
TRBV20-1,TRBJ1-1,CSASLPRDRAEAFF
TRBV4-2,TRBJ1-2,CASSPLYGGEKLALYGYTF
TRBV6-2/TRBV6-3,TRBJ2-3,CASRGTSGSTDTQYF
TRBV20-1,TRBJ2-3,CSAQPGQGAINTQYF
TRBV5-1,TRBJ2-5,CASSSPRDRPSMYQETQYF
TRBV11-2,TRBJ2-2,CASRELLFTGELFF
TRBV28,TRBJ1-1,CASTRYQTGNTEAFF
TRBV25-1,TRBJ2-3,CASKRGWGTDTQYF
TRBV7-9,TRBJ1-2,CASSLDKSNSNYGYTF
TRBV12-3/TRBV12-4,TRBJ2-7,CASSNREQPYEQYF
TRBV6-2/TRBV6-3,TRBJ2-5,CASSYSPPGGWEETQYF
TRBV6-2/TRBV6-3,TRBJ1-5,CAGGYGNQPQHF
TRBV29-1,TRBJ2-2,CSVGARSNTGELFF
TRBV20-1,TRBJ1-5,CSARDWADSNQPQHF
TRBV4-3,TRBJ1-1,CASSQGAQLNTEAFF
TRBV24-1,TRBJ2-3,CATSSSGISDTQYF
TRBV4-2,TRBJ2-2,CASSQPRGLRELFF
TRBV5-4,TRBJ2-1,CASSPEGQGANEQFF
TRBV5-6,TRBJ1-5,CASSLAGTQPQHF
TRBV20-1,TRBJ1-2,CSAKRTGFNGYTF